This T cell receptor (beta chain) appears in the sequencing data of a study of CD8 T cells in ankylosing spondylitis. Study-level results: Reported data indicate significant enrichment of disease-linked clones within matched ankylosing spondylitis synovial fluid. Disease-linked clones proved CD8+ and comparatively uncommon in peripheral blood. Past studies reported some motif variants in reactive arthritis synovial fluid and blood. Roughly 8 highly homologous variants made up a TCR beta motif, and this motif appeared characteristic of ankylosing spondylitis blood.

This clonotype has a handful of counts. What it recognizes is unknown. In making TCR beta libraries, quantitative 5'-RACE with molecular barcodes was used. TCRdb redid the calling of the 5' RACE reads with MiXCR, one entry per CDR3 protein. This sample has approximately 550,000 distinct CDR3 sequences, with about an eighth found just once. Trimming cost V 0 bases and J 7 bases, with 12 bases left between them. Germline CDR1 LGHDT, CDR2 YNNKEL (reference sequence). The CDR3 is made up of 14 amino acids. Input material: blood, either unsorted or a sorted T cell fraction (not recorded which). This clonotype was sampled from a male donor with ankylosing spondylitis. V is TRBV3-1 and J is TRBJ1-2; tentatively, D is TRBD1 (5 bases). The CDR3 here is CASSQEGGESGYTF. The DNA of the CDR3 is TGTGCCAGCAGCCAAGAGGGGGGAGAGTCTGGCTACACCTTC. The entire variable domain, with the rest obtained from reference TRBV3-1 and TRBJ1-2, is as follows: DTAVSQTPKYLVTQMGNDKSIKCEQNLGHDTMYWYKQDSKKFLKIMFSYNNKELIINETVPNRFSPKSPDKAHLNLHINSLELGDSAVYFCASSQEGGESGYTFGSGTRLTVV.